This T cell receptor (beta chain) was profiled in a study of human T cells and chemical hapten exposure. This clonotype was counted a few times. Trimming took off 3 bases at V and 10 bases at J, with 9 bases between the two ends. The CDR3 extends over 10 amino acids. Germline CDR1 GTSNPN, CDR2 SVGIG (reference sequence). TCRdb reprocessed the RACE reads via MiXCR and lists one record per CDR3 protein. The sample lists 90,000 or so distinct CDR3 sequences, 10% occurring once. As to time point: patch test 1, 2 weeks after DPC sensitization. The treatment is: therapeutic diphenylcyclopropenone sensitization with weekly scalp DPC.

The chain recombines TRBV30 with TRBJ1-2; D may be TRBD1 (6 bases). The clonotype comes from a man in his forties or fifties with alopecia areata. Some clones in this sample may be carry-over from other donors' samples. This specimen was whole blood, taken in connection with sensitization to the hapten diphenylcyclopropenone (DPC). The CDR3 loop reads CAWRSGVYTF. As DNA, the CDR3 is TGTGCCTGGAGGTCAGGGGTCTACACCTTC.